This T cell receptor beta chain was captured by sequencing in a study of CD4 T cells in relation to SARS-CoV-2 and coronaviruses. In the study overall: Convalescent donors were aged about 21 to 75, with median roughly 38 years. The restricting HLA molecule for shared crossreactive spike epitopes was mapped. General study results and limits: No donor gave both pre-pandemic and post-infection samples.

Generated by immunoSEQ multiplex PCR, the TCRdb table keeps only in-frame clones and is missing some. The table shows 35,000 to 40,000 clones, with over 75% occurring only once. The CDR3 consists of 15 residues. Germline CDR1 reads ENHRY; CDR2 reads SYGVKD. Note on this clone: Its specificity is unknown. At one of its ends the junction is not consistent with the germline gene, which may arise from a read error.

The receptor comes from an adult with COVID-19. Input material: memory CD4+ T cells from PBMCs. V is TRBV10-3 and J is TRBJ2-7; 8 nucleotides match TRBD2. CDR3: CAIGDLRGVSHEQYF. The CDR3 region has the DNA TGTGCCATCGGGGACTTGCGGGGGGTCTCCCACGAGCAGTACTTC.